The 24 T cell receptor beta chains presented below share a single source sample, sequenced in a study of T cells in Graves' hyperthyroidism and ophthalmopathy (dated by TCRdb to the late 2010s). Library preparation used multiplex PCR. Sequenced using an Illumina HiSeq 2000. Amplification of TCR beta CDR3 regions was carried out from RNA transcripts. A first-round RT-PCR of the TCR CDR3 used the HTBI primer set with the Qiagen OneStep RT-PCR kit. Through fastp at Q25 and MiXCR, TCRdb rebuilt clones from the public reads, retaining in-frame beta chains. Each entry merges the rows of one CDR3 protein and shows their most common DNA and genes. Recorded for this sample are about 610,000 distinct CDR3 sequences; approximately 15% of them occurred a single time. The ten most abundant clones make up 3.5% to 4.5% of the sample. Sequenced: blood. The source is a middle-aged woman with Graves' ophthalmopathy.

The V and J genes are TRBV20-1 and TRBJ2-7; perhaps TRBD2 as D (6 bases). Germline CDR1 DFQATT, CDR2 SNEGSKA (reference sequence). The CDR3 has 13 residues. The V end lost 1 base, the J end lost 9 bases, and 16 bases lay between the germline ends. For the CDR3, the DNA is TGCAGTGCTAGAGGCCCGACCGGGGGAGTGCAGTACTTC. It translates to CSARGPTGGVQYF.

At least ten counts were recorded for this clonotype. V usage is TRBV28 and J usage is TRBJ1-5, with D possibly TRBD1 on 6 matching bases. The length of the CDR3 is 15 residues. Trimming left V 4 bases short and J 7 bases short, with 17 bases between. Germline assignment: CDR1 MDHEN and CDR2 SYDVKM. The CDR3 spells CASSSSQGTGQPQHF. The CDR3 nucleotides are TGTGCCAGCAGTTCATCCCAGGGGACGGGGCAGCCCCAGCATTTT.

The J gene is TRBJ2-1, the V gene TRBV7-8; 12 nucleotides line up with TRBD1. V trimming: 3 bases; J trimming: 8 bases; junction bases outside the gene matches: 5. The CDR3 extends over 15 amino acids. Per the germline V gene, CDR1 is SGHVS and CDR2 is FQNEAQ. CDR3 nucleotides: TGTGCCAGCAGCTTCGGGACAGGGGGCTTGTATGAGCAGTTCTTC. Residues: CASSFGTGGLYEQFF.

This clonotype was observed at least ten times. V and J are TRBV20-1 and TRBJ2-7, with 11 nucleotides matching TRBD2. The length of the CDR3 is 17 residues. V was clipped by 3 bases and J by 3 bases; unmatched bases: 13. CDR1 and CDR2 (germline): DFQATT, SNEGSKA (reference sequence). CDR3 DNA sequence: TGCAGTGCTAGCGGGGAGCCTCTAGCGGGAGGTCTCTACGAGCAGTACTTC. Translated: CSASGEPLAGGLYEQYF.

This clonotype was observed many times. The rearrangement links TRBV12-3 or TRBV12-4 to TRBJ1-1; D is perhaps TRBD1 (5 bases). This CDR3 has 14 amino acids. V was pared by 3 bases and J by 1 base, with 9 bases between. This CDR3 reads CASSFSDKNTEAFF. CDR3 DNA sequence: TGTGCCAGCAGTTTTTCGGACAAGAACACTGAAGCTTTCTTT.

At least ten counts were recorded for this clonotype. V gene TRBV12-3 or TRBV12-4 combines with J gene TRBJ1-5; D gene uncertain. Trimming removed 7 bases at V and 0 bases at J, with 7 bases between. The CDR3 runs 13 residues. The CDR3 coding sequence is TGTGCCAGCACCCAGAATAGCAATCAGCCCCAGCATTTT. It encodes CASTQNSNQPQHF.

The CDR3 region is CASSYAQGGKPGSEQYF. DNA of the CDR3: TGTGCCAGCAGTTACGCACAGGGGGGGAAACCGGGAAGCGAGCAGTACTTC. The V and J genes are TRBV6-2 or TRBV6-3 and TRBJ2-7, with D possibly TRBD1 on 8 matching bases. The CDR3 covers 17 residues. Trimming left V 2 bases short and J 6 bases short, with 23 bases between. Per the germline V gene, CDR1 is MNHEY and CDR2 is SVGEGT.

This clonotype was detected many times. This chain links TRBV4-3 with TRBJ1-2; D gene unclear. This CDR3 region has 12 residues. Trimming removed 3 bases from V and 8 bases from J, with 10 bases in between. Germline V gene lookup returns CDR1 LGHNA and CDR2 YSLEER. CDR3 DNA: TGCGCCAGCAGCCAGGCATTAGGGGGCTACACCTTC. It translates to CASSQALGGYTF.

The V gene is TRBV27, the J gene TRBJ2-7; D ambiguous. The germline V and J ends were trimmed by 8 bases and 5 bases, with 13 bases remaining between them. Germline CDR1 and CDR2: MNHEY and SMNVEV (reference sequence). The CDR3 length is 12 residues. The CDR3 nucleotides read TGTGCCAGCGGATACGAACGGCACGAGCAGTACTTC. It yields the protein CASGYERHEQYF.

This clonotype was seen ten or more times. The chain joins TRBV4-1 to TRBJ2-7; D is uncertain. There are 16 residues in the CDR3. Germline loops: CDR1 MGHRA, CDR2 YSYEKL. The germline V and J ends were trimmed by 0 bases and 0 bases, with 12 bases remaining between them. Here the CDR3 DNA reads TGCGCCAGCAGCCAAGAGGTCGGACGAGGCTCCTACGAGCAGTACTTC. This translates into CASSQEVGRGSYEQYF.

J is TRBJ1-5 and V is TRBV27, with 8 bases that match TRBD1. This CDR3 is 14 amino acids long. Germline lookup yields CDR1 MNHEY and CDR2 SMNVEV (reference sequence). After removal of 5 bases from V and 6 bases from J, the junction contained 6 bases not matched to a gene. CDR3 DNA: TGTGCCAGCAGTAGGACAGGGTTAGGTCAGCCCCAGCATTTT. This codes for CASSRTGLGQPQHF.

The CDR3 DNA is TGTGCCAGCAGCCGCGCCGGGACAGAGACCCAGTACTTC. Translated, it gives CASSRAGTETQYF. The V gene is TRBV7-9, the J gene TRBJ2-5, with D perhaps being TRBD1 or TRBD2 (5 bases each). Germline loops: CDR1 SEHNR, CDR2 FQNEAQ (reference sequence). The CDR3 contains 13 residues. Trimming cost V 5 bases and J 4 bases, with 11 bases left between them.

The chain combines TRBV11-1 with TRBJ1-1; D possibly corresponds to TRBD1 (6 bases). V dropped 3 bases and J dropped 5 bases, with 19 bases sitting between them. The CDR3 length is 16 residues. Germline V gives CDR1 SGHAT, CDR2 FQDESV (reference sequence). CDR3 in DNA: TGTGCCAGCAGCTTCTACACAGGGTCCCGAACGACTGAAGCTTTCTTT. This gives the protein CASSFYTGSRTTEAFF. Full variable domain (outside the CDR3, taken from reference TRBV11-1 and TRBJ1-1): EAEVAQSPRYKITEKSQAVAFWCDPISGHATLYWYRQILGQGPELLVQFQDESVVDDSQLPKDRFSAERLKGVDSTLKIQPAELGDSAMYLCASSFYTGSRTTEAFFGQGTRLTVV.

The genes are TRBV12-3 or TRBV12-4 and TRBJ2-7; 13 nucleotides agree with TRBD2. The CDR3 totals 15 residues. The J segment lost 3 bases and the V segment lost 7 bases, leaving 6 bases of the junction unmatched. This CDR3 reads CASNTGTSGIYEQYF. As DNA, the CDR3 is TGTGCCAGCAACACAGGGACTAGCGGGATCTACGAGCAGTACTTC.

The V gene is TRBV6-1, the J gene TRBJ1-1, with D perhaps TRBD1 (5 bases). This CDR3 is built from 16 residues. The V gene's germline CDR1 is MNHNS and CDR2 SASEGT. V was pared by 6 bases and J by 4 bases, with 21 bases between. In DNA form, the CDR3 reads TGTGCCAGCAGACACCTCACAGGCAGCGACGTCACTGAAGCTTTCTTT. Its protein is CASRHLTGSDVTEAFF.

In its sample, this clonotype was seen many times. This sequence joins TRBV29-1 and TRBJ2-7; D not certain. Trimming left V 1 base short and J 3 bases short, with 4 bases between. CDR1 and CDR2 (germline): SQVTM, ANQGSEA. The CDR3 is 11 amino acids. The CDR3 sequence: CSVEALYEQYF. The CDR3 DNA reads TGCAGCGTTGAAGCGCTCTACGAGCAGTACTTC.

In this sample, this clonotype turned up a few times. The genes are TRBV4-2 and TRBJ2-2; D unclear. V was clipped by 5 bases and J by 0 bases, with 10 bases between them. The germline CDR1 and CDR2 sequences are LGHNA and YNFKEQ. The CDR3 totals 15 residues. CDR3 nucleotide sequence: TGTGCCAGCAGCTCCCAGACCACGAACACCGGGGAGCTGTTTTTT. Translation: CASSSQTTNTGELFF.

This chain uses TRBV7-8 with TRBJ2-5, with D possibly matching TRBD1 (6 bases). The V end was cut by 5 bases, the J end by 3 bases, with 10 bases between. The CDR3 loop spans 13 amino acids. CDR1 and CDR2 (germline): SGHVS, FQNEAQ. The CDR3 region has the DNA TGTGCCAGCAGCAGGGGGTGGGAAGAGACCCAGTACTTC. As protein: CASSRGWEETQYF. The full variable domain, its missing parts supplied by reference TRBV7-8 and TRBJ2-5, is GAGVSQSPRYKVAKRGQDVALRCDPISGHVSLFWYQQALGQGPEFLTYFQNEAQLDKSGLPSDRFFAERPEGSVSTLKIQRTQQEDSAVYLCASSRGWEETQYFGPGTRLLVL.

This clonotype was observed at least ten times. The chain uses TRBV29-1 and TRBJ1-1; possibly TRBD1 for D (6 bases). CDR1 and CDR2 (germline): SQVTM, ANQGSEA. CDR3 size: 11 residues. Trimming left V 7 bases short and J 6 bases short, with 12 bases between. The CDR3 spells CSGTDSSEAFF. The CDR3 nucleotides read TGCAGCGGAACGGACAGTTCTGAAGCTTTCTTT.

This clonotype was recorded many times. CDR3 protein: CASSLPFSETQYF. The DNA of the CDR3 is TGTGCCAGCAGCCTTCCTTTTTCGGAGACCCAGTACTTC. The chain is built from TRBV28 and TRBJ2-5; D call uncertain. V lost 6 bases to trimming and J lost 5 bases, with 13 bases between them. In germline, CDR1 is MDHEN, CDR2 SYDVKM. CDR3 size: 13 residues.

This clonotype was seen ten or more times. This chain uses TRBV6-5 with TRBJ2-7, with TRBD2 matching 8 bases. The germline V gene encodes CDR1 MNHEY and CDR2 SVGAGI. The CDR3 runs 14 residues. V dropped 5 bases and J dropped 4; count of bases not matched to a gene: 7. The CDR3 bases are TGTGCCAGCAGTACTCGGGGGGGATCATACGAGCAGTACTTC. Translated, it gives CASSTRGGSYEQYF.

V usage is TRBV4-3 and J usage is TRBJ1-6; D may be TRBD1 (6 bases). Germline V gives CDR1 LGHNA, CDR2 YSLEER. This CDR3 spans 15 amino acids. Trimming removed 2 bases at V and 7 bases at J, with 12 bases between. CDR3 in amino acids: CASSQLTGKNSPLHF. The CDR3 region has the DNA TGCGCCAGCAGCCAACTAACAGGGAAGAATTCACCCCTCCACTTT.

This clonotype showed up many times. In DNA, the CDR3 is TGTGCCACCAGCAGAGCCAGCGGGAGGGCCACCGGGGAGCTGTTTTTT. It codes for CATSRASGRATGELFF. The V and J genes are TRBV15 and TRBJ2-2; 10 bases agree with TRBD2. Trimming cost V 1 base and J 4 bases; bases outside gene matches: 3. Germline V gene lookup returns CDR1 LNHNV and CDR2 YYDKDF (reference sequence). The CDR3 contains 16 residues. Full variable domain (rest looked up from reference TRBV15 and TRBJ2-2): DAMVIQNPRYQVTQFGKPVTLSCSQTLNHNVMYWYQQKSSQAPKLLFHYYDKDFNNEADTPDNFQSRRPNTSFCFLDIRSPGLGDTAMYLCATSRASGRATGELFFGEGSRLTVL.

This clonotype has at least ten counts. DNA for the CDR3: TGTGCCAGCGGCCTGTTCCCCGGGAGTTCGGGGGAGACCCAGTACTTC. Translated: CASGLFPGSSGETQYF. This chain uses TRBV6-1 with TRBJ2-5, with a tentative D call TRBD2 (6 bases). Germline CDR1 reads MNHNS; CDR2 reads SASEGT. CDR3 length: 16 residues. Trimming took off 8 bases at V and 5 bases at J, with 24 bases between the two ends.